Shown below are 3 T cell receptor beta chains from a single sample sequenced in a study of T cell repertoires in cytomegalovirus infection. Their specific antigens are unknown. TCRdb re-called the reads through MiXCR, storing one row per CDR3 protein. Of 450,000 to 600,000 distinct CDR3 sequences listed, around a third are singletons. This sample comprised cultured PBMCs, obtained from culture after CMV antigen stimulation. All receptors derive from a human donor in good health (CMV status not recorded). Some clones in this sample may be carry-over from other donors' samples.

This clonotype was counted only a few times. The chain carries TRBV23-1 and TRBJ2-1; D is possibly TRBD1 or TRBD2 (6 bases each). TRBV23-1 is noted as an ORF with a role that remains uncertain. The CDR3 consists of 14 residues. Trimming cost V 3 bases and J 10 bases, with 16 bases left between them. The CDR3 DNA reads as TGCGCCAGCAGTCACCTCCCCTCCGGGGGCGAGCAGTTCTTC. This encodes CASSHLPSGGEQFF.

The chain links TRBV18 to TRBJ2-1; D may be TRBD2 (6 bases). The CDR3 is 17 residues long. Germline V gene sequence: CDR1 KGHSH, CDR2 LQKENI. Between the trimmed V and J ends, which lost 0 bases and 0 bases, there was a span of 12 bases. CDR3 coding DNA: TGTGCCAGCTCACCACCGGAGCGGGTTAGCTCCTACAATGAGCAGTTCTTC. This encodes CASSPPERVSSYNEQFF.

This rearrangement joins TRBV19 to TRBJ1-5; D unresolved. Germline-derived CDR1 and CDR2 are LNHDA and SQIVND (reference sequence). The CDR3 sequence is 13 residues long. The ends were cut back, 7 bases at V and 5 bases at J, with 12 bases in the middle. The CDR3 spells CASTHQWDQPQHF. The CDR3 DNA follows: TGTGCCAGTACCCATCAATGGGATCAGCCCCAGCATTTT.